The 27 T cell receptor beta chains in this list originate from one sample, sequenced in a study of CD8 T cells in Susac syndrome. With random hexamers, 0.5 to 1 ug RNA was reverse transcribed. TCRdb used MiXCR to reprocess the immunoSEQ multiplex PCR reads, holding one entry per CDR3 protein. The table has roughly 110,000 distinct CDR3 sequences, roughly 94% seen once. The sequencing sample was made of CD8+ T cells from PBMCs. The receptors here all came from a human donor with Susac syndrome.

The rearrangement joins TRBV13 to TRBJ1-5; D remains unclear. In germline, CDR1 is PRHDT, CDR2 FYEKMQ (reference sequence). The CDR3 extends over 14 amino acids. V lost 4 bases to trimming and J lost 6 bases, with 13 bases between them. This chain's CDR3 is CASSSRQSSQPQHF. The CDR3 region has the DNA TGTGCCAGCAGCTCGAGGCAGTCCTCTCAGCCCCAGCATTTT.

The V call is TRBV12-3 or TRBV12-4, the J call TRBJ1-1; possible D gene TRBD1, 5 bases. V lost 5 bases, J lost 5 bases, and 15 bases lay in between. The CDR3 spans 14 residues. The CDR3 spells CASSPGGPGTEAFF. The CDR3 DNA follows: TGTGCCAGCAGTCCCGGGGGACCGGGGACTGAAGCTTTCTTT.

The gene calls are TRBV15 and TRBJ1-5; 10 bases line up with TRBD1. CDR3 length: 14 residues. Germline V gene data show CDR1 as LNHNV and CDR2 as YYDKDF (reference sequence). Germline trimming cut 3 bases from V and 8 bases from J; bases unmatched to any gene: 4. CDR3 DNA: TGTGCCACCAGCAGGGACAGGGGGGTTGAGCCCCAGCATTTT. Translated, it gives CATSRDRGVEPQHF.

This chain uses TRBV23-1 with TRBJ1-1; a possible D gene is TRBD1 (6 bases). TRBV23-1 belongs to the ORF category, with a function that is uncertain. V was cut by 1 base and J by 3 bases, with 12 bases left in between. CDR3 size: 15 residues. The CDR3 region is CASSQYRASYTEAFF. CDR3 coding DNA: TGCGCCAGCAGTCAATACAGGGCATCGTACACTGAAGCTTTCTTT.

The chain carries TRBV19 and TRBJ1-1; 8 bases are a match to TRBD1. The J segment lost 8 bases and the V segment lost 5 bases, leaving 10 bases of the junction unmatched. The CDR3 consists of 14 residues. Germline V lookup: CDR1 LNHDA, CDR2 SQIVND (reference sequence). The DNA of the CDR3 is TGTGCCAGTAGTTGGGACAGGACTCACAACGAAGCTTTCTTT. Protein sequence: CASSWDRTHNEAFF.

The sample holds one count of this clonotype. The chain combines TRBV5-6 with TRBJ1-3; D ambiguous. Trimming shortened V by 0 bases and J by 0 bases, and 7 bases separated the two germline ends. Looked up from germline, CDR1 is SGHDT and CDR2 is YYEEEE. The CDR3 loop spans 15 amino acids. The CDR3 loop is CASSLGVNSGNTIYF. CDR3 bases: TGTGCCAGCAGCTTGGGAGTTAACTCTGGAAACACCATATATTTT.

V usage is TRBV12-3 or TRBV12-4 and J usage is TRBJ2-4, with TRBD1 as a possible D gene (6 bases). There are 13 residues in the CDR3. Trimming took 4 bases from V and 8 from J, leaving 12 bases between them. The CDR3: CASSYLYRDIQYF. The CDR3 nucleotides are TGTGCCAGCAGTTACCTATACAGGGACATTCAGTACTTC.

V is TRBV27 and J is TRBJ2-7, with a weak D call TRBD2 (6 bases). V gave up 8 bases and J gave up 3 bases, with 8 bases separating them. The germline V gene encodes CDR1 MNHEY and CDR2 SMNVEV (reference sequence). This CDR3 region has 11 residues. The CDR3 coding sequence is TGTGCCAGCGGAGGGTACTACGAGCAGTACTTC. This gives the protein CASGGYYEQYF.

The V call is TRBV6-6, the J call TRBJ2-5, with unresolved D. Between the trimmed V and J ends, which lost 2 bases and 1 base, there was a span of 5 bases. CDR1 MNHNY and CDR2 SVGAGI come from the germline V gene (reference sequence). The CDR3 covers 13 residues. CDR3 residues: CASSYSVQETQYF. The CDR3, as DNA: TGTGCCAGCAGTTACAGCGTCCAAGAGACCCAGTACTTC.

This chain uses TRBV27 with TRBJ1-1; possibly TRBD1 for D (6 bases). The CDR3 consists of 13 residues. The ends were cut back, 8 bases at V and 1 base at J, with 11 bases in the middle. Germline V gene sequence: CDR1 MNHEY, CDR2 SMNVEV (reference sequence). CDR3 nucleotides: TGTGCCAGCCGATGGACAGAGAACACTGAAGCTTTCTTT. Its translation: CASRWTENTEAFF.

This chain links TRBV7-9 with TRBJ2-5; 7 bases fit TRBD2. The CDR3 sequence is 15 residues long. The ends lost 1 base at V and 5 bases at J; junction bases unmatched: 7. Germline V gene data show CDR1 as SEHNR and CDR2 as FQNEAQ (reference sequence). Written as DNA, the CDR3 is TGTGCCAGCAGCTTAGATGCTGGACTAGTCGAGACCCAGTACTTC. Translating it yields CASSLDAGLVETQYF. The full variable domain, its missing parts supplied by reference TRBV7-9 and TRBJ2-5, is DTGVSQNPRHKITKRGQNVTFRCDPISEHNRLYWYRQTLGQGPEFLTYFQNEAQLEKSRLLSDRFSAERPKGSFSTLEIQRTEQGDSAMYLCASSLDAGLVETQYFGPGTRLLVL.

The V call is TRBV14, the J call TRBJ2-7, with D unresolved. The CDR3 contains 14 residues. From germline, CDR1 is SGHDN and CDR2 FVKESK. Trimming cost V 0 bases and J 1 base, with 7 bases left between them. The CDR3 DNA reads as TGTGCCAGCAGCCAAGAAACAGTTTCCTACGAGCAGTACTTC. It codes for CASSQETVSYEQYF.

V usage is TRBV19 and J usage is TRBJ1-4; possible D gene TRBD1, 5 bases. The V end was cut by 6 bases, the J end by 7 bases, with 15 bases between. Germline values: CDR1 LNHDA, CDR2 SQIVND (reference sequence). The CDR3 length is 14 residues. In DNA, the CDR3 is TGTGCCAGTAGCTTTGGGGCAGCTTCTGAAAAACTGTTTTTT. This gives the protein CASSFGAASEKLFF.

This clonotype was seen just once. V is TRBV12-3 or TRBV12-4 and J is TRBJ2-5; 10 nucleotides align to TRBD1. V gave up 5 bases and J gave up 5 bases; unmatched junction bases: 14. This CDR3 contains 17 residues. CDR3 sequence (DNA): TGTGCCAGCAGTCCGGGGACAGGGGCGCGGAATGGGGAGACCCAGTACTTC. The encoded protein is CASSPGTGARNGETQYF.

This chain links TRBV25-1 with TRBJ1-1, with D possibly TRBD1 on 6 matching bases. The V end was cut by 4 bases, the J end by 6 bases, with 24 bases between. In germline, CDR1 is MGHDK, CDR2 SYGVNS. The CDR3 length is 17 residues. The CDR3 loop reads CASSGDGMTGNLAEAFF. The CDR3 DNA is TGTGCCAGCAGTGGGGACGGGATGACAGGTAATTTGGCTGAAGCTTTCTTT.

The V call is TRBV5-5, the J call TRBJ2-4; 8 bases align to TRBD2. From germline, CDR1 is SGHKS and CDR2 YYEKEE (reference sequence). The junction had 1 base not matched to a gene; V was cut back by 0 bases and J by 8 bases. This CDR3 comprises 13 residues. CDR3 region: CASSLVGGDIQYF. Here the CDR3 DNA reads TGTGCCAGCAGCTTGGTCGGGGGGGACATTCAGTACTTC. Variable domain in full (rest from reference TRBV5-5 and TRBJ2-4): DAGVTQSPTHLIKTRGQQVTLRCSPISGHKSVSWYQQVLGQGPQFIFQYYEKEERGRGNFPDRFSARQFPNYSSELNVNALLLGDSALYLCASSLVGGDIQYFGAGTRLSVL.

The chain links TRBV6-2 or TRBV6-3 to TRBJ2-1; unclear D gene. CDR3 size: 13 residues. Per germline, CDR1 MNHEY and CDR2 SVGEGT. Trimming cost V 1 base and J 7 bases, with 8 bases left between them. The CDR3 protein is CASSYLDGNEQFF. The CDR3 DNA sequence: TGTGCCAGCAGTTACTTGGACGGTAATGAGCAGTTCTTC.

The chain recombines TRBV9 with TRBJ1-5; 9 positions match TRBD1. The CDR3 length is 15 residues. V dropped 0 bases and J dropped 10; count of bases not matched to a gene: 8. Per the germline V gene, CDR1 is SGDLS and CDR2 is YYNGEE. Here the CDR3 DNA reads TGTGCCAGCAGCGTAGAGGGGACAGGGACGGAACCCCAGCATTTT. Translated: CASSVEGTGTEPQHF.

V is TRBV20-1 and J is TRBJ2-7, with unresolved D. Per the germline V gene, CDR1 is DFQATT and CDR2 is SNEGSKA (reference sequence). The CDR3 is 13 residues long. V was trimmed by 0 bases and J by 5 bases, leaving 11 bases between them. The CDR3 DNA is TGCAGTGCTAGAGATAGTGCCGTCCACGAGCAGTACTTC. Its translation: CSARDSAVHEQYF.

The chain is built from TRBV20-1 and TRBJ1-2; D might be TRBD1 (5 bases). Germline V CDR1 and CDR2: DFQATT, SNEGSKA (reference sequence). The CDR3 is 11 residues long. Trimming took off 4 bases at V and 6 bases at J, with 9 bases between the two ends. The CDR3 DNA sequence: TGCAGTGCTAAAGGGGCGAATGGCTACACCTTC. Its protein product is CSAKGANGYTF.

The DNA of the CDR3 is TGCAGCGTGGGGGACGGGGGCGATGAGCAGTTCTTC. Amino acids: CSVGDGGDEQFF. The chain carries TRBV29-1 and TRBJ2-1; D could derive from TRBD1 or TRBD2 (6 bases each). The V gene's germline CDR1 is SQVTM and CDR2 ANQGSEA. This CDR3 spans 12 amino acids. V lost 6 bases and J 8 bases, leaving 14 bases between the germline ends.

The chain has TRBV9 and TRBJ2-7, with D perhaps TRBD1 or TRBD2 (6 bases each). CDR1 and CDR2 (germline): SGDLS, YYNGEE. Trimming took 4 bases from V and 5 from J, leaving 22 bases between them. This CDR3 has 16 amino acids. This CDR3 reads CASSSTKEGVDHEQYF. As DNA, the CDR3 is TGTGCCAGCAGCTCTACCAAGGAGGGGGTAGATCACGAGCAGTACTTC. Full variable domain (outside the CDR3, taken from reference TRBV9 and TRBJ2-7): DSGVTQTPKHLITATGQRVTLRCSPRSGDLSVYWYQQSLDQGLQFLIQYYNGEERAKGNILERFSAQQFPDLHSELNLSSLELGDSALYFCASSSTKEGVDHEQYFGPGTRLTVT.

This clonotype was recorded only once. The genes are TRBV27 and TRBJ2-5; 7 nucleotides align to TRBD1. This CDR3 is built from 13 residues. Germline V gene sequence: CDR1 MNHEY, CDR2 SMNVEV (reference sequence). J lost 3 bases, V lost 8 bases, and 6 bases had no gene match. CDR3 residues: CASFSDREETQYF. Here the CDR3 DNA reads TGTGCCAGCTTCTCCGACAGGGAAGAGACCCAGTACTTC.

V and J are TRBV2 and TRBJ2-2; 9 bases line up with TRBD1. The CDR3 consists of 17 residues. Germline trimming cut 5 bases from V and 1 base from J; bases unmatched to any gene: 8. CDR1 and CDR2 from the germline V gene are SNHLY and FYNNEI. The CDR3, as DNA: TGTGCCAGCAGTTCGGACAGGGGCAAATTGAACACCGGGGAGCTGTTTTTT. Protein: CASSSDRGKLNTGELFF.

The rearrangement links TRBV9 to TRBJ2-5, with D perhaps given as TRBD1 or TRBD2 (5 bases each). There are 15 residues in the CDR3. Trimming pared 0 bases from V and 3 bases from J, leaving 12 bases between. In germline, CDR1 is SGDLS, CDR2 YYNGEE. CDR3 sequence: CASSVAGTEKETQYF. The CDR3 DNA follows: TGTGCCAGCAGCGTAGCGGGGACGGAGAAAGAGACCCAGTACTTC.

The chain couples TRBV13 to TRBJ2-7; 8 bases line up with TRBD1. The germline gives CDR1 PRHDT, CDR2 FYEKMQ (reference sequence). This CDR3 is 15 amino acids long. The V segment lost 5 bases and the J segment 4 bases; nucleotides outside the gene matches: 10. The CDR3 loop reads CASSRDGQGPYEQYF. The CDR3 DNA sequence: TGTGCCAGCAGCCGAGACGGACAGGGACCATACGAGCAGTACTTC.

V is TRBV20-1 and J is TRBJ1-1, with unresolved D. CDR3 size: 14 residues. V gave up 6 bases and J gave up 1 base, with 15 bases separating them. Germline lookup yields CDR1 DFQATT and CDR2 SNEGSKA (reference sequence). CDR3 protein: CSARTPHENTEAFF. CDR3 in DNA: TGCAGTGCCCGCACTCCACATGAGAACACTGAAGCTTTCTTT.